This passage covers 25 T cell receptor beta chains from one sample sequenced in a study of tumor T cells in aggressive B-cell lymphoma. The table came from immunoSEQ multiplex PCR; TCRdb's copy has only in-frame clones and leaves some out. Of fewer than 2,500 clones in the sample, 85% are singletons; the top ten hold roughly 3.1%. The sequencing input was tumor tissue. The receptor source for this set is an adult with diffuse large B cell lymphoma.

The V and J genes are TRBV5-1 and TRBJ1-1; a possible D gene is TRBD1 (5 bases). Per germline, CDR1 SGHRS and CDR2 YFSETQ. The CDR3 has 15 amino acids. V was pared by 0 bases and J by 0 bases, with 9 bases between. CDR3 amino acids: CASSLVGLLNTEAFF. As DNA, the CDR3 is TGCGCCAGCAGCTTGGTGGGACTGCTGAACACTGAAGCTTTCTTT.

As DNA, the CDR3 is TGCAGCGTCCCCTGGAGAGCGGGGCAGTACTTC. It translates to CSVPWRAGQYF. The genes are TRBV29-1 and TRBJ2-7; the D gene is possibly TRBD2 (6 bases). Trimming pared 6 bases from V and 9 bases from J, leaving 15 bases between. The CDR3 is made up of 11 amino acids. The germline gives CDR1 SQVTM, CDR2 ANQGSEA.

This sequence joins TRBV12-5 and TRBJ2-3, with TRBD1 matching 7 bases. Per the germline V gene, CDR1 is LGHNT and CDR2 is FRNRAP. CDR3 length: 15 amino acids. V trimming: 6 bases; J trimming: 0 bases; junction bases outside the gene matches: 6. The DNA of the CDR3 is TGTGCTAGTGGCTTCGGACAGGCGAGCACAGATACGCAGTATTTT. Translating it yields CASGFGQASTDTQYF.

The CDR3 reads CASSPRTGEETQYF. CDR3 in DNA: TGTGCCAGCAGTCCCCGGACAGGGGAAGAGACCCAGTACTTC. The chain is built from TRBV27 and TRBJ2-5; 9 bases map to TRBD1. Germline V gene data show CDR1 as MNHEY and CDR2 as SMNVEV (reference sequence). Losses at the gene ends were 5 bases for V and 3 bases for J; bases not matched to a gene: 4. The CDR3 spans 14 residues.

This chain links TRBV4-3 with TRBJ2-5, with TRBD2 matching over 9 bases. The DNA end lines up better with TRBJ2-7; the J call may be wrong. Germline V gene sequence: CDR1 LGHNA, CDR2 YSLEER. The CDR3 runs 15 residues. The CDR3, as DNA: TGCGCCAGCAGCCAAGATGAGCGGGGGGCCTACGAGCAGTACTTC. Amino acid sequence: CASSQDERGAYEQYF.

The chain combines TRBV27 with TRBJ2-5; D not resolved. There are 13 residues in the CDR3. CDR1 MNHEY and CDR2 SMNVEV come from the germline V gene (reference sequence). Trimming pared 2 bases from V and 3 bases from J, leaving 7 bases between. The CDR3 DNA reads TGTGCCAGCAGTTTAAGCCCCGAAGAGACCCAGTACTTC. Its translation is CASSLSPEETQYF.

This chain links TRBV5-1 with TRBJ2-3; D gene unclear. CDR3 length equals 15 residues. Germline V CDR1 and CDR2: SGHRS, YFSETQ. V was shortened by 4 bases and J by 2 bases, with 14 bases between the two germline ends. CDR3 DNA sequence: TGCGCCAGCAGCCCCGGTTCGTTTCTCACAGATACGCAGTATTTT. It codes for CASSPGSFLTDTQYF.

The V call is TRBV7-2, the J call TRBJ2-3; D possibly corresponds to TRBD2 (7 bases). Per germline, CDR1 SGHTA and CDR2 FQGNSA. V dropped 1 base and J dropped 0 bases, with 17 bases sitting between them. CDR3 length: 18 amino acids. CDR3 in amino acids: CASSLDWGGRESTDTQYF. The CDR3 DNA reads as TGTGCCAGCAGCTTAGACTGGGGGGGCAGGGAAAGCACAGATACGCAGTATTTT.

V usage is TRBV2 and J usage is TRBJ2-1; TRBD2 aligns across 8 bases. There are 14 residues in the CDR3. V was clipped by 4 bases and J by 4 bases; unmatched bases: 3. Per the germline V gene, CDR1 is SNHLY and CDR2 is FYNNEI. For the CDR3, the DNA is TGTGCCAGCAGTGCGGGGGGGGAATACAATGAGCAGTTCTTC. It translates to CASSAGGEYNEQFF.

The genes are TRBV5-5 and TRBJ1-4; D not resolved. Germline CDR1 and CDR2: SGHKS and YYEKEE (reference sequence). CDR3 length: 12 residues. V gave up 0 bases and J gave up 16 bases, with 13 bases separating them. Here the CDR3 reads CASSLAAPFWFF. The DNA of the CDR3 is TGTGCCAGCAGCTTGGCCGCGCCTTTTTGGTTTTTT.

The rearrangement uses TRBV2 and TRBJ1-2; 10 bases agree with TRBD1. The germline gives CDR1 SNHLY, CDR2 FYNNEI. The CDR3 totals 16 residues. V gave up 0 bases and J gave up 6 bases; unmatched junction bases: 7. As DNA, the CDR3 is TGTGCCAGCAGTGAAGCGGTGACAGGGGGCCCCCATGGCTACACCTTC. This codes for CASSEAVTGGPHGYTF.

The rearrangement uses TRBV27 and TRBJ2-5; 14 bases are a match to TRBD2. The germline V gene has CDR1 MNHEY and CDR2 SMNVEV (reference sequence). This CDR3 spans 18 amino acids. V lost 6 bases and J lost 3; bases outside the gene matches: 12. Here the CDR3 reads CASSRLLGLAGVEETQYF. The CDR3 bases are TGTGCCAGCAGCCGACTACTGGGACTAGCGGGAGTAGAAGAGACCCAGTACTTC.

The gene calls are TRBV5-1 and TRBJ2-7; the D gene is possibly TRBD2 (6 bases). Per germline, CDR1 SGHRS and CDR2 YFSETQ. The length of the CDR3 is 15 residues. V lost 4 bases to trimming and J lost 4 bases, with 18 bases between them. CDR3 region: CASSPLNGAGYEQYF. In DNA form, the CDR3 reads TGCGCCAGCAGCCCCCTTAACGGGGCGGGGTACGAGCAGTACTTC.

The rearrangement links TRBV5-1 to TRBJ1-2; 7 bases fit TRBD1. The CDR3 is 15 residues long. Trimming took 4 bases from V and 2 from J; bases not matched to a gene: 8. The germline V gene encodes CDR1 SGHRS and CDR2 YFSETQ. This chain's CDR3 is CASSPGTVSNYGYTF. The CDR3 region has the DNA TGCGCCAGCAGCCCGGGGACAGTCTCCAACTATGGCTACACCTTC.

The V call is TRBV6-5, the J call TRBJ1-5; D gene ambiguous. Germline lookup yields CDR1 MNHEY and CDR2 SVGAGI. The CDR3 spans 14 residues. V lost 2 bases to trimming and J lost 6 bases, with 11 bases between them. The CDR3 DNA sequence: TGTGCCAGCAGTTACGTAGCTGGGAGTCAGCCCCAGCATTTT. This encodes CASSYVAGSQPQHF.

This clone has just a few counts. This chain connects TRBV2 to TRBJ2-3, with D perhaps TRBD1 (5 bases). The CDR3 loop spans 15 amino acids. The V end lost 1 base, the J end lost 4 bases, and 12 bases lay between the germline ends. Germline V gene sequence: CDR1 SNHLY, CDR2 FYNNEI. CDR3 region: CASSEEGQGADTQYF. In DNA, the CDR3 is TGTGCCAGCAGTGAAGAGGGTCAGGGCGCAGATACGCAGTATTTT. The full variable domain, rest sourced from reference TRBV2 and TRBJ2-3, is EPEVTQTPSHQVTQMGQEVILRCVPISNHLYFYWYRQILGQKVEFLVSFYNNEISEKSEIFDDQFSVERPDGSNFTLKIRSTKLEDSAMYFCASSEEGQGADTQYFGPGTRLTVL.

The chain employs TRBV30 and TRBJ1-5; D is perhaps TRBD1 (5 bases). This CDR3 has 13 amino acids. V lost 0 bases and J 7 bases, leaving 10 bases between the germline ends. The germline CDR1 and CDR2 sequences are GTSNPN and SVGIG (reference sequence). In nucleotides, the CDR3 is TGTGCCTGGAGTGTAGCAGGGAACCAGCCCCAGCATTTT. It codes for CAWSVAGNQPQHF.

The V call is TRBV19, the J call TRBJ2-2; D call uncertain. The CDR3 runs 14 residues. From germline, CDR1 is LNHDA and CDR2 SQIVND (reference sequence). Trimming took 7 bases from V and 0 from J, leaving 9 bases between them. Here the CDR3 reads CASTPYANTGELFF. CDR3 bases: TGTGCCAGTACTCCGTATGCGAACACCGGGGAGCTGTTTTTT.

V gene TRBV28 combines with J gene TRBJ2-5, with TRBD2 matching 15 bases. The germline CDR1 and CDR2 sequences are MDHEN and SYDVKM. V was clipped by 6 bases and J by 5 bases; unmatched bases: 10. CDR3 length: 17 amino acids. CDR3 protein: CASRPYGLAGGGETQYF. DNA of the CDR3: TGTGCCAGCAGACCCTACGGACTAGCGGGAGGGGGGGAGACCCAGTACTTC.

As regards this clone: One end of the junction fails to match germline, which may point to a read error. This chain links TRBV5-1 with TRBJ1-1, with no clear D. Looked up from germline, CDR1 is SGHRS and CDR2 is YFSETQ. The CDR3 is made up of 15 amino acids. CDR3 DNA: TGCGCCAGCAGCCTCGGCGGGAACCTGAACGCTGAAGCTTTCTTT. Protein: CASSLGGNLNAEAFF.

The J gene is TRBJ2-7, the V gene TRBV28; 9 nucleotides line up with TRBD2. With V trimmed by 8 bases and J by 8 bases, 16 bases remained unmatched. This CDR3 comprises 15 residues. Germline assignment: CDR1 MDHEN and CDR2 SYDVKM. CDR3 loop: CASPKGQREALKQYF. The CDR3 bases are TGTGCCAGCCCCAAGGGCCAGCGGGAGGCCCTAAAGCAGTACTTC.

With regard to this clone: One end of the junction does not line up with germline, which may come from a read error. The chain uses TRBV7-9 and TRBJ2-2; 8 nucleotides agree with TRBD1. Per germline, CDR1 SEHNR and CDR2 FQNEAQ (reference sequence). The CDR3 length is 16 residues. Here the CDR3 DNA reads TGTGCCAGCAGCTTAATTCAGGGGGCGAATACCGGGGAGCTGTTTTTT. Translated, it gives CASSLIQGANTGELFF.

The sample holds one count of this clone. The J gene is TRBJ2-1, the V gene TRBV27; D call uncertain. Between the trimmed V and J ends, which lost 6 bases and 5 bases, there was a span of 5 bases. Germline V gene data show CDR1 as MNHEY and CDR2 as SMNVEV (reference sequence). The CDR3 length is 11 residues. CDR3 in amino acids: CASRHNNEQFF. The CDR3 DNA follows: TGTGCCAGCAGACACAACAATGAGCAGTTCTTC.

The V and J genes are TRBV5-1 and TRBJ2-7; TRBD2 is a possible D gene (6 bases). Looked up from germline, CDR1 is SGHRS and CDR2 is YFSETQ. This CDR3 is 15 amino acids long. The V end lost 7 bases, the J end lost 4 bases, and 21 bases lay between the germline ends. CDR3 loop: CASGPLNGAGYEQYF. The CDR3 nucleotides read TGCGCCAGCGGCCCCCTTAACGGGGCGGGGTACGAGCAGTACTTC.

The gene calls are TRBV4-2 and TRBJ2-5; 7 bases agree with TRBD1. Germline V CDR1 and CDR2: LGHNA, YNFKEQ. This CDR3 is 12 amino acids long. The ends lost 4 bases at V and 5 bases at J; junction bases unmatched: 1. This chain's CDR3 is CASSRGQETQYF. CDR3 DNA: TGTGCCAGCAGCCGGGGACAGGAGACCCAGTACTTC.